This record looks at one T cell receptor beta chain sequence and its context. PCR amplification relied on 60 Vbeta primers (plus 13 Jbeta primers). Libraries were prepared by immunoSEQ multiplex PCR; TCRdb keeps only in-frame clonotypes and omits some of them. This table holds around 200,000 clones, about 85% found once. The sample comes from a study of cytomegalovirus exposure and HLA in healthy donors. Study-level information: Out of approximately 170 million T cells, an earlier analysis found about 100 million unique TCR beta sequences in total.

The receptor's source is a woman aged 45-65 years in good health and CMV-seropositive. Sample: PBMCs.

CDR3 sequence (DNA): TGTGCCAGCAGTGAAAGAGGGATCTATCAGCCCCAGCATTTT. Amino acids: CASSERGIYQPQHF. The chain joins TRBV6-1 to TRBJ1-5; D unclear. The CDR3 is 14 amino acids. Trimming took off 2 bases at V and 5 bases at J, with 10 bases between the two ends. CDR1 MNHNS and CDR2 SASEGT come from the germline V gene.